The T cell receptor beta chain described here comes from a study of shared clonotypes between healthy human individuals. Turning to the study itself: The donors, a couple of women and three men, were aged 18 to 49. Study-level points and caveats: The small donor group covered limited genetic and exposure diversity. Though the depth was large, rarefaction showed that sorted-subset sequencing was incomplete. Sharing across four donors was seen in roughly 5% of naive CD4 clonotypes.

CD45RO negativity and positive selection for CCR7 defined naive CD8 cells, a population that excluded terminally differentiated effector memory CD45RA+ cells. Trimming removed 3 bases from V and 2 bases from J, with 16 bases in between. The CDR3 runs 16 residues. Germline V gene data show CDR1 as MDHEN and CDR2 as SYDVKM. The method was immunoSEQ multiplex PCR; TCRdb's version includes in-frame clones alone and lacks a portion of them. The sample lists about 610,000 clones; around 96% were seen once. As for this clone: Its antigen is not identified.

The clonotype comes from a woman in her twenties or thirties in good health. Sequencing was done on a sample of naive CD8+ T cells sorted from blood. J is TRBJ2-5 and V is TRBV28, with D possibly matching TRBD2 (6 bases). The CDR3: CASSFKFGGNQETQYF. CDR3 bases: TGTGCCAGCAGTTTTAAGTTTGGAGGGAATCAAGAGACCCAGTACTTC.